This TCR beta chain derives from a study of PD-1 blockade in classical Hodgkin lymphoma (dated by TCRdb to the early 2020s). The study in broad terms: Nivolumab dosing was 3 mg/kg intravenously every 2 weeks, continuing until either disease progression or unacceptable toxicity. The study used TCR beta sequencing and CyTOF to define a peripheral blood immune signature of response to PD-1 blockade in classical Hodgkin lymphoma. Overall study outcomes, separate from this receptor: Baseline TCR diversity was reported as lower in newly diagnosed patients than in healthy donors, and lower still in relapsed/refractory patients. Only a single clinical trial cohort was studied, and what caused the repertoire differences, possibly disease activity or prior therapy, remained undefined. CD4+ but not CD8+ TCR diversity rose significantly by C4D1 (p=0.0027 vs p=0.16), most apparent in complete responders (p=0.02). Lower diversity was observed in patients in whom nivolumab was started less than 1 year after ASCT, and these patients were excluded from later analyses so that confounding by immune reconstitution would be avoided. Among trial patients, those achieving complete response had baseline diversity similar to that of newly diagnosed patients, while diversity was significantly lower in partial responders and progressors.

The Qiagen DNeasy kit was used to extract genomic DNA both from unsorted PBMCs and from the negatively selected CD4+ and CD8+ fractions. TCR beta CDR3 regions were amplified by immunoSEQ multiplex PCR using primers annealing to V and J segments. A synthetic immune receptor repertoire was used to minimize amplification bias, and remaining bias was computationally removed after sequencing. In the original analysis: Repertoire diversity was quantified as the Shannon entropy index using custom Python scripts. Unsorted, CD4+ and CD8+ repertoires were examined separately, except in combined analyses, for which CD4+ and CD8+ sequences were merged in silico. Clonal expansion was defined as at least a 2-fold frequency increase after treatment relative to C1D1, with a pseudocount of 0.5 for undetected baseline clones. Singleton clones were defined as clones with 0 or 1 copy at C1D1, and non-singleton clones were defined as clones with 2 or more copies. Clones expanded in unsorted samples were labelled as CD4+, CD8+ or unknown by matching protein sequences in sorted samples from the same patient. Wilcoxon tests were applied to paired samples to test diversity changes from C1D1 to C4D1. This is the immuneACCESS table as TCRdb keeps it, with only in-frame sequences that have V and J called. A part of the clones is gone; compared with another copy, unresolved V genes explain less than half, and the rest is unexplained. D and trimming come from the DNA, and the V and J calls and clone size come from that table. The sample records 60,000 or so clones, around 90% of which are singletons. Around 8.9% of the sample is taken by the ten largest.

Concerning this clone itself: The antigen it recognizes is unknown. Base qualities are missing; no much larger clone stands one base away.

The time point label, as the study defines it: cycle 1 day 1 (C1D1), immediately before nivolumab initiation. Every trial patient had relapsed after autologous stem cell transplantation, and cohorts A, B and C differed in prior brentuximab vedotin exposure. A total of over 55 patients with relapsed/refractory classical Hodgkin lymphoma made up the trial cohort, and each patient's best overall response was complete response, partial response or progressive disease. Single-agent nivolumab was administered to trial patients in the multi-cohort phase II CheckMate 205 trial. An independent review committee assessed best overall response by applying the 2007 International Working Group response criteria. PBMCs from the trial were collected at three points: immediately before nivolumab initiation (C1D1), and during therapy at cycle 2 day 1 and cycle 4 day 1. Peripheral blood was collected in 8 mL Vacutainer Cell Preparation Tubes, from which PBMCs were isolated by centrifugation and then cryopreserved.

The TCR originated in a human donor with classical Hodgkin lymphoma. Here the sequenced sample was peripheral blood mononuclear cells (PBMCs), taken at baseline.

This receptor has the CDR3 CASSTGGPGLQFPYEQYF. The nucleotide sequence reads TGTGCCAGTAGTACCGGGGGACCGGGACTACAATTTCCCTACGAGCAGTACTTC. This chain joins TRBV19 to TRBJ2-7; the central 7 bases match TRBD2. Trimmed from V: 4 bases; trimmed from J: 2 bases; junction bases lacking a gene match: 17. CDR3 length: 18 amino acids, cysteine to phenylalanine. Kept here is only the CDR3 DNA, which spans 54 bases and is read in frame from base 1. Via the germline V gene (reference sequence), CDR1 is LNHDA and CDR2 SQIVND.